There are a few counts of the clone carrying this TCR beta chain. The target antigen is unknown. This record comes from a study of T cell responses to AZD1222 COVID-19 vaccine. Regarding the study as a whole: The study found vaccine-associated CD4 TCRs spanning spike, dominant at 160-218 and 743-854. Once two AZD1222 doses were given, Spike-specific TCR breadth and depth went up.

Libraries were prepared by immunoSEQ multiplex PCR; TCRdb keeps only in-frame clonotypes and omits some of them. The sample consists of fewer than 80,000 clones, 79% of them appearing once. The sequence derives from an adult in good health. Sequences were derived from peripheral blood, sampled on day 0 of MenACWY control vaccination.

The CDR3 region is CASSSGGASDTQYF. DNA of the CDR3: TGTGCCAGCAGCTCCGGGGGGGCCTCAGATACGCAGTATTTT. This chain connects TRBV11-3 to TRBJ2-3; TRBD2 matches 8 bases. The CDR3 runs to 14 residues. V dropped 4 bases and J dropped 4; count of bases not matched to a gene: 4. Germline CDR1 is SGHNT and CDR2 is YENEEA.